The source of this TCR beta chain is a study of T-cell memory formation after mild COVID-19. About the study: Clusters were largely donor specific. The study's findings and limits: Pre-infection memory harbored some responding clones, suggesting cross-reactive memory joined. Day 15 to 85 contracting clones showed balanced CD4/CD8; later expanders leaned CD4+.

V lost 6 bases to trimming and J lost 5 bases, with 16 bases between them. The CDR3 is 14 amino acids. As concerns this clonotype: The antigen remains undetermined.

TCRdb re-derived calls from the 5' RACE reads in MiXCR, one entry per CDR3 protein. Counted here are 350,000 to 500,000 distinct CDR3 sequences, about a quarter occurring once; the ten biggest clones make up 10% to 15%. This sequence joins TRBV12-3 or TRBV12-4 and TRBJ1-1; a possible D gene is TRBD1 (5 bases). This clonotype originated in an adult woman who had mild COVID-19 (a few samples of this study predate the infection). Cell type and time point are not known. Sequencing was performed on PBMCs or a T cell subset sorted from them (not recorded which). The CDR3 loop is CASSFRAGMTEAFF. The CDR3 coding sequence is TGTGCCAGCAGCTTCCGGGCAGGGATGACTGAAGCTTTCTTT.